One sample yielded the 32 T cell receptor beta chains listed below, sequenced in a study of CD8 T cells in Susac syndrome. RNA, at roughly 0.45 to 1 ug, was reverse transcribed with random hexamers. From the immunoSEQ multiplex PCR reads, TCRdb called clonotypes with MiXCR, one entry per CDR3 protein. The sample records about 210,000 distinct CDR3 sequences, about 94% being singletons. Sequenced input: CD4+ T cells from PBMCs. These receptors were obtained from a human donor with Susac syndrome.

The chain recombines TRBV28 with TRBJ2-1; TRBD2 agrees at 13 bases. Trimming removed 5 bases from V and 7 bases from J; junction bases left unmatched: 2. This CDR3 is 14 amino acids long. CDR1 is MDHEN, CDR2 SYDVKM, per germline. The CDR3 sequence is CASSTSGGANEQFF. The DNA of the CDR3 is TGTGCCAGCAGTACTAGCGGGGGGGCTAATGAGCAGTTCTTC.

The V gene is TRBV7-6, the J gene TRBJ2-7; D is uncertain. The CDR3 covers 13 residues. V gave up 5 bases and J gave up 6 bases, with 14 bases separating them. Germline assignment: CDR1 SGHVS and CDR2 FNYEAQ. The CDR3 nucleotides read TGTGCCAGCAGCCCCCAAGGCTTCGGCGAGCAGTACTTC. Protein sequence: CASSPQGFGEQYF.

This chain links TRBV6-5 with TRBJ2-1; D might be TRBD2 (5 bases). The CDR3 contains 12 residues. The germline V gene has CDR1 MNHEY and CDR2 SVGAGI. Trimming removed 0 bases at V and 15 bases at J, with 12 bases between. The chain's CDR3 is CASSYSRGLLFF. Written as DNA, the CDR3 is TGTGCCAGCAGTTACTCGAGAGGGTTGCTGTTCTTC.

This clonotype was seen only once. V usage is TRBV3-1 and J usage is TRBJ1-1; D ambiguous. V lost 3 bases to trimming and J lost 0 bases, with 11 bases between them. The CDR3 is made up of 15 amino acids. Per the germline V gene, CDR1 is LGHDT and CDR2 is YNNKEL (reference sequence). CDR3 sequence: CASSQTDHMNTEAFF. DNA of the CDR3: TGTGCCAGCAGCCAGACCGACCACATGAACACTGAAGCTTTCTTT.

The V and J genes are TRBV5-6 and TRBJ2-7, with a possible D match to TRBD2 (6 bases). Germline V CDR1 and CDR2: SGHDT, YYEEEE. V gave up 3 bases and J gave up 2 bases, with 15 bases separating them. The CDR3 totals 15 residues. CDR3 nucleotide sequence: TGTGCCAGCAGCTACCGGGACTGGGCCGCCTACGAGCAGTACTTC. Protein product: CASSYRDWAAYEQYF.

This sequence joins TRBV28 and TRBJ1-2; 8 nucleotides line up with TRBD1. Germline V CDR1 and CDR2: MDHEN, SYDVKM. Trimming cost V 4 bases and J 4 bases; bases outside gene matches: 8. The CDR3 loop spans 15 amino acids. The CDR3 DNA sequence: TGTGCCAGCAGTTCCGCGACAGGGGAGGCCTATGGCTACACCTTC. Residues: CASSSATGEAYGYTF.

The gene calls are TRBV7-6 and TRBJ2-1; D is ambiguous. Per the germline V gene, CDR1 is SGHVS and CDR2 is FNYEAQ. V was pared by 5 bases and J by 10 bases, with 3 bases between. CDR3 length equals 9 residues. CDR3 region: CASSPEQFF. DNA for the CDR3: TGTGCCAGCAGCCCGGAGCAGTTCTTC.

The chain is built from TRBV6-2 or TRBV6-3 and TRBJ2-3; D remains ambiguous. Trimming stripped 6 bases from V and 6 bases from J, with 16 bases between. The germline V gene encodes CDR1 MNHEY and CDR2 SVGEGT. The CDR3 contains 14 residues. Here the CDR3 DNA reads TGTGCCAGCAGGCTGAACGAAGAGTGGGATACGCAGTATTTT. Translating gives CASRLNEEWDTQYF.

CDR3 coding DNA: TGTGCCAGCAGCTTGGCAGGGACAGGGACCCACGGGGAGCTGTTTTTT. Protein product: CASSLAGTGTHGELFF. This rearrangement joins TRBV5-4 to TRBJ2-2, with 9 nucleotides matching TRBD1. Losses at the gene ends were 0 bases for V and 7 bases for J; bases not matched to a gene: 7. Germline CDR1 reads SGHNT; CDR2 reads YYREEE (reference sequence). The CDR3 spans 16 residues.

This clonotype appeared a few times. The chain is built from TRBV5-1 and TRBJ2-7; D might be TRBD2 (6 bases). Germline V CDR1 and CDR2: SGHRS, YFSETQ. V shed 3 bases and J shed 4 bases, with 8 bases lying between them. CDR3 length equals 12 residues. CDR3 amino acids: CASSSTSYEQYF. The DNA of the CDR3 is TGCGCCAGCAGCTCGACTAGTTACGAGCAGTACTTC.

The genes are TRBV6-2 or TRBV6-3 and TRBJ1-1; TRBD1 might be the D (5 bases). This CDR3 has 13 amino acids. Per the germline V gene, CDR1 is MNHEY and CDR2 is SVGEGT. V was shortened by 6 bases and J by 3 bases, with 11 bases between the two germline ends. CDR3 in DNA: TGTGCCAGCAGGCTAGGGGACCACACTGAAGCTTTCTTT. Translated, it gives CASRLGDHTEAFF.

The chain links TRBV6-4 to TRBJ1-2, with a weak D call TRBD1 (6 bases). Trimming stripped 2 bases from V and 8 bases from J, with 12 bases between. CDR3 length: 13 amino acids. The germline gives CDR1 MRHNA, CDR2 SNTAGT. The CDR3 DNA reads TGTGCCAGCAGTGACCAGGGCAGGGGCGGCTACACCTTC. This gives the protein CASSDQGRGGYTF.

The chain joins TRBV5-5 to TRBJ2-3; 9 positions agree with TRBD1. Germline CDR1 is SGHKS and CDR2 is YYEKEE (reference sequence). The CDR3 spans 14 residues. V lost 4 bases to trimming and J lost 4 bases; unmatched junction nucleotides: 4. CDR3 nucleotides: TGTGCCAGCAGCCGGACAGGGGCGGCAGATACGCAGTATTTT. Translated: CASSRTGAADTQYF.

The rearrangement links TRBV20-1 to TRBJ1-5, with D perhaps matching TRBD1 (6 bases). The length of the CDR3 is 14 residues. Deletions cut 0 bases from V and 1 base from J, with 7 bases between. Germline CDR1 and CDR2: DFQATT and SNEGSKA (reference sequence). CDR3 loop: CSARDTGSNQPQHF. The CDR3 coding sequence is TGCAGTGCTAGAGATACAGGGAGCAATCAGCCCCAGCATTTT.

The chain has TRBV7-3 and TRBJ2-7; a possible D gene is TRBD2 (7 bases). V was clipped by 0 bases and J by 6 bases, with 15 bases between them. Germline values: CDR1 SGHTA, CDR2 FQGTGA. The CDR3 runs 15 residues. Written as DNA, the CDR3 is TGTGCCAGCAGCTTAACGACGATTCGGGGGGCCGAGCAGTACTTC. Residues: CASSLTTIRGAEQYF.

The J gene is TRBJ2-5, the V gene TRBV5-1; perhaps TRBD1 as D (6 bases). The V gene lost 0 bases and the J gene lost 2 bases, with 14 bases spanning the gap. Germline V gives CDR1 SGHRS, CDR2 YFSETQ. The CDR3 has 16 amino acids. This CDR3 is CASSLGRQAKQETQYF. The CDR3 region has the DNA TGCGCCAGCAGCTTGGGGCGACAGGCAAAGCAAGAGACCCAGTACTTC.

The chain links TRBV29-1 to TRBJ1-1, with D hard to call. The germline V gene has CDR1 SQVTM and CDR2 ANQGSEA. This CDR3 has 13 amino acids. V was trimmed by 7 bases and J by 3 bases, leaving 15 bases between them. CDR3 amino acids: CSAEDGGDTEAFF. The CDR3 nucleotides are TGCAGCGCGGAGGACGGTGGGGACACTGAAGCTTTCTTT. Variable domain in full (rest from reference TRBV29-1 and TRBJ1-1): SAVISQKPSRDICQRGTSLTIQCQVDSQVTMMFWYRQQPGQSLTLIATANQGSEATYESGFVIDKFPISRPNLTFSTLTVSNMSPEDSSIYLCSAEDGGDTEAFFGQGTRLTVV.

This chain joins TRBV9 and TRBJ2-1; D is unclear. Germline V gene lookup returns CDR1 SGDLS and CDR2 YYNGEE. The V end lost 0 bases, the J end lost 7 bases, and 11 bases lay between the germline ends. The length of the CDR3 is 14 residues. CDR3 bases: TGTGCCAGCAGCGTAGTGGCTAGTGGGAATGAGCAGTTCTTC. It is translated as CASSVVASGNEQFF.

This sequence joins TRBV5-6 and TRBJ2-3; D is ambiguous. The germline V gene has CDR1 SGHDT and CDR2 YYEEEE. Trimming took 0 bases from V and 0 from J, leaving 11 bases between them. CDR3 length: 16 residues. CDR3 sequence reads: CASSLASRRSTDTQYF. CDR3 sequence (DNA): TGTGCCAGCAGCTTGGCCTCCAGGCGTAGCACAGATACGCAGTATTTT.

This chain uses TRBV20-1 with TRBJ1-2, with D perhaps matching TRBD1 (5 bases). The length of the CDR3 is 15 residues. V shed 0 bases and J shed 5 bases, with 16 bases lying between them. CDR1 is DFQATT, CDR2 SNEGSKA, per germline (reference sequence). CDR3: CSARDPLGTIYGYTF. CDR3 nucleotides: TGCAGTGCTAGAGATCCCCTCGGGACCATTTATGGCTACACCTTC.

The chain uses TRBV20-1 and TRBJ1-6, with 7 bases identical to TRBD1. The germline V gene has CDR1 DFQATT and CDR2 SNEGSKA (reference sequence). V lost 2 bases to trimming and J lost 9 bases; unmatched junction nucleotides: 7. The CDR3 is 14 residues long. For the CDR3, the DNA is TGCAGTGCTAGACCTCGACAGGGCAGTTCACCCCTCCACTTT. Residues: CSARPRQGSSPLHF.

J is TRBJ2-7 and V is TRBV29-1; no clear D gene. V was shortened by 6 bases and J by 3 bases, with 18 bases between the two germline ends. The germline CDR1 and CDR2 sequences are SQVTM and ANQGSEA. The CDR3 is 14 residues long. The CDR3 DNA reads TGCAGCGTCTCACAGCTACCAGAAAACTACGAGCAGTACTTC. Translating gives CSVSQLPENYEQYF.

The chain recombines TRBV20-1 with TRBJ2-1; D is possibly TRBD2 (6 bases). CDR3 length equals 13 residues. Between the trimmed V and J ends, which lost 5 bases and 7 bases, there was a span of 15 bases. Germline loops: CDR1 DFQATT, CDR2 SNEGSKA (reference sequence). CDR3 DNA: TGCAGTGCTGGAGGGGCCGAAGGGAATGAGCAGTTCTTC. This translates into CSAGGAEGNEQFF.

This clonotype was observed a single time. The chain has TRBV27 and TRBJ2-3; the D gene is possibly TRBD2 (6 bases). V was cut by 5 bases and J by 0 bases, with 21 bases left in between. Germline CDR1 MNHEY, CDR2 SMNVEV (reference sequence). CDR3 length: 18 amino acids. The CDR3 loop reads CASSPPLADTYSTDTQYF. The CDR3 region has the DNA TGTGCCAGCAGTCCCCCATTAGCGGACACCTATAGCACAGATACGCAGTATTTT.

The chain carries TRBV6-1 and TRBJ1-2, with 8 positions matching TRBD1. In germline, CDR1 is MNHNS, CDR2 SASEGT. Losses at the gene ends were 7 bases for V and 3 bases for J; bases not matched to a gene: 4. The CDR3 is made up of 13 amino acids. The CDR3 DNA reads TGTGCCAGCATGGTGGACAGGGACTATGGCTACACCTTC. Its protein product is CASMVDRDYGYTF.

V and J are TRBV20-1 and TRBJ1-2; D remains ambiguous. CDR3 length equals 13 residues. The germline V gene has CDR1 DFQATT and CDR2 SNEGSKA (reference sequence). The ends were cut back, 5 bases at V and 4 bases at J, with 14 bases in the middle. DNA of the CDR3: TGCAGTGCTTACGCCTCCCCGGGCTATGGCTACACCTTC. Translating gives CSAYASPGYGYTF.

This chain connects TRBV14 to TRBJ1-2, with D unclear. V was shortened by 0 bases and J by 4 bases, with 9 bases between the two germline ends. Germline CDR1 and CDR2: SGHDN and FVKESK. This CDR3 comprises 14 residues. The CDR3 bases are TGTGCCAGCAGCCAAGACTTAGGAGGCTATGGCTACACCTTC. Its translation: CASSQDLGGYGYTF.

The chain employs TRBV5-1 and TRBJ1-2, with D possibly TRBD1 on 6 matching bases. The CDR3 runs 18 residues. Trimming took off 0 bases at V and 3 bases at J, with 21 bases between the two ends. The germline CDR1 and CDR2 sequences are SGHRS and YFSETQ. The CDR3 region is CASSLETGGGTRDYGYTF. CDR3 nucleotides: TGCGCCAGCAGCTTGGAGACCGGCGGGGGCACGCGGGACTATGGCTACACCTTC.

Comment on this clonotype: Sequence at one end of the junction differs from germline and may be a read error. The chain recombines TRBV3-1 with TRBJ2-1; a weak D match, TRBD1 (5 bases). The CDR3 is 16 residues long. Germline values: CDR1 LGHDT, CDR2 YNNKEL (reference sequence). CDR3 in DNA: TGTGCCAGCAGCCACCGACAGCCCAGCTCCCACAATGAGCAGTTCTTC. It specifies CASSHRQPSSHNEQFF.

The chain links TRBV10-3 to TRBJ1-4; 7 bases map to TRBD1. V lost 10 bases, J lost 5 bases, and 7 bases stayed unmatched. The CDR3 totals 13 residues. The germline CDR1 and CDR2 sequences are ENHRY and SYGVKD. This CDR3 reads CATRDRQNEKLFF. The CDR3 DNA reads TGTGCCACGAGGGACAGACAGAATGAAAAACTGTTTTTT.

The CDR3 DNA is TGTGCCAGCAGTTTGGGACAGGGAGAGGGCTACGAGCAGTACTTC. Translation gives CASSLGQGEGYEQYF. V usage is TRBV12-3 or TRBV12-4 and J usage is TRBJ2-7; 9 nucleotides agree with TRBD1. The ends lost 3 bases at V and 3 bases at J; junction bases unmatched: 6. The CDR3 totals 15 residues.

This sequence joins TRBV12-3 or TRBV12-4 and TRBJ1-2; maybe TRBD1 (6 bases). CDR3 length: 13 amino acids. The germline V and J ends were trimmed by 6 bases and 4 bases, with 12 bases remaining between them. CDR3 protein: CASSPRGSYGYTF. The DNA of the CDR3 is TGTGCCAGCAGCCCCAGGGGAAGCTATGGCTACACCTTC.